Presented here are 9 T cell receptor beta chains from one specimen sequenced in a study of T cells after yellow fever vaccination. TCRdb redid the calling of the 5' RACE reads with MiXCR, one entry per CDR3 protein. The data hold some 300,000 distinct CDR3 sequences, with around 10% observed a single time. The sample was CD4+ T cells sorted from PBMCs, taken 45 days after the yellow fever booster vaccination. The origin of the receptors is a man aged 18-30 years who received the YFV17D yellow fever vaccine.

V and J are TRBV6-2 or TRBV6-3 and TRBJ2-7; D perhaps matches TRBD1 (6 bases). V was clipped by 2 bases and J by 0 bases, with 8 bases between them. This CDR3 has 14 residues. Germline assignment: CDR1 MNHEY and CDR2 SVGEGT. The CDR3 loop reads CASSYGGHSYEQYV. The CDR3 coding sequence is TGTGCCAGCAGTTACGGGGGACACTCCTACGAGCAGTACGTC.

This clonotype appeared a few times. The genes are TRBV6-1 and TRBJ2-7; 13 nucleotides line up with TRBD2. Germline-derived CDR1 and CDR2 are MNHNS and SASEGT. V gave up 8 bases and J gave up 4 bases; unmatched junction bases: 2. The CDR3 consists of 13 residues. The CDR3 sequence: CASGTSGVYEQYF. CDR3 bases: TGTGCCAGCGGGACTAGCGGGGTATACGAGCAGTACTTC.

This clonotype was counted between two and nine times. The chain links TRBV2 to TRBJ2-3; TRBD2 agrees at 8 bases. V dropped 6 bases and J dropped 0; count of bases not matched to a gene: 8. The CDR3 has 16 residues. Germline V gives CDR1 SNHLY, CDR2 FYNNEI. CDR3 residues: CASSPEGLGSTDTQYF. CDR3 in DNA: TGTGCCAGCAGCCCCGAGGGACTAGGGAGCACAGATACGCAGTATTTT.

The V gene is TRBV7-3, the J gene TRBJ2-7, with 8 bases identical to TRBD1. Germline V gene data show CDR1 as SGHTA and CDR2 as FQGTGA. The CDR3 runs 13 residues. V was clipped by 3 bases and J by 5 bases; unmatched bases: 3. The CDR3 DNA is TGTGCCAGCAGCTTCATACAGGGGGACGAGCAGTACTTC. This sequence encodes CASSFIQGDEQYF. Based on the CDR3 plus reference TRBV7-3 and TRBJ2-7, the full variable domain is GAGVSQTPSNKVTEKGKYVELRCDPISGHTALYWYRQSLGQGPEFLIYFQGTGAADDSGLPNDRFFAVRPEGSVSTLKIQRTERGDSAVYLCASSFIQGDEQYFGPGTRLTVT.

The CDR3, as DNA: TGCGCCAGCAGCTTGGGCGGGACTGACGGTGAGACCCAGTACTTC. It yields the protein CASSLGGTDGETQYF. The rearrangement links TRBV5-1 to TRBJ2-5, with TRBD2 as a possible D gene (6 bases). Germline V gene sequence: CDR1 SGHRS, CDR2 YFSETQ. The V end was cut by 0 bases, the J end by 5 bases, with 14 bases between. The CDR3 totals 15 residues.

The chain employs TRBV7-3 and TRBJ2-3, with TRBD2 matching 7 bases. V lost 6 bases to trimming and J lost 4 bases; unmatched junction nucleotides: 4. The CDR3 has 13 residues. Germline CDR1 reads SGHTA; CDR2 reads FQGTGA. CDR3 region: CASRGGTADTQYF. The CDR3 DNA reads TGTGCCAGCAGGGGAGGGACTGCAGATACGCAGTATTTT. Using reference TRBV7-3 and TRBJ2-3 for the parts outside the CDR3, the full variable domain is GAGVSQTPSNKVTEKGKYVELRCDPISGHTALYWYRQSLGQGPEFLIYFQGTGAADDSGLPNDRFFAVRPEGSVSTLKIQRTERGDSAVYLCASRGGTADTQYFGPGTRLTVL.

The chain couples TRBV2 to TRBJ2-2; no clear D. Per the germline V gene, CDR1 is SNHLY and CDR2 is FYNNEI. The CDR3 has 13 amino acids. V was clipped by 0 bases and J by 7 bases, with 6 bases between them. This CDR3 is CASSEADGGELFF. CDR3 in DNA: TGTGCCAGCAGTGAAGCGGATGGCGGGGAGCTGTTTTTT.

This clonotype has more than one count but fewer than ten. This chain connects TRBV15 to TRBJ2-7; D possibly matches TRBD1 or TRBD2 (6 bases each). This CDR3 has 14 amino acids. Germline loops: CDR1 LNHNV, CDR2 YYDKDF (reference sequence). Deletions cut 0 bases from V and 8 bases from J, with 14 bases between. CDR3 nucleotide sequence: TGTGCCACCAGCAGAGATCTCACAGGGAGGCAGCAGTACTTC. Amino acids: CATSRDLTGRQQYF.

The V and J genes are TRBV7-2 and TRBJ2-1, with TRBD2 identical over 9 bases. Losses at the gene ends were 5 bases for V and 3 bases for J; bases not matched to a gene: 5. The CDR3 is 15 residues long. Per germline, CDR1 SGHTA and CDR2 FQGNSA. Written as DNA, the CDR3 is TGTGCCAGCAGCCGCGGGGGGGTTGACTACAATGAGCAGTTCTTC. It codes for CASSRGGVDYNEQFF.